The following is a T cell receptor beta chain sequence with its context. What it binds is unknown. These data originate in a study of T cell responses to AZD1222 COVID-19 vaccine. Study results and limitations: Repertoires were collected only later (after the peak T cell response had occurred). The CD4 TCRs associated with vaccination extended across spike and predominated at 160-218 and 743-854. The study found Spike-specific TCR breadth and depth rose after two AZD1222 doses. Of spike-specific TCRs, nearly half reportedly target regions left unmutated in variants.

J lost 4 bases, V lost 4 bases, and 6 bases had no gene match. Germline lookup yields CDR1 SEHNR and CDR2 FQNEAQ (reference sequence). CDR3 length: 14 amino acids. Sequencing used immunoSEQ multiplex PCR; TCRdb keeps in-frame clones, though not all of them. This sample has around 70,000 clones, with more than 75% found just once. J is TRBJ1-1 and V is TRBV7-9; the match to TRBD1 covers 7 bases. This material consisted of peripheral blood, taken 28 days after the second dose of the MenACWY control vaccine. The clonotype was recovered from an adult who received the MenACWY meningococcal vaccine as a control. In nucleotides, the CDR3 is TGTGCCAGCAGCTGGACAGGATATGGCACTGAAGCTTTCTTT. Its translation: CASSWTGYGTEAFF.